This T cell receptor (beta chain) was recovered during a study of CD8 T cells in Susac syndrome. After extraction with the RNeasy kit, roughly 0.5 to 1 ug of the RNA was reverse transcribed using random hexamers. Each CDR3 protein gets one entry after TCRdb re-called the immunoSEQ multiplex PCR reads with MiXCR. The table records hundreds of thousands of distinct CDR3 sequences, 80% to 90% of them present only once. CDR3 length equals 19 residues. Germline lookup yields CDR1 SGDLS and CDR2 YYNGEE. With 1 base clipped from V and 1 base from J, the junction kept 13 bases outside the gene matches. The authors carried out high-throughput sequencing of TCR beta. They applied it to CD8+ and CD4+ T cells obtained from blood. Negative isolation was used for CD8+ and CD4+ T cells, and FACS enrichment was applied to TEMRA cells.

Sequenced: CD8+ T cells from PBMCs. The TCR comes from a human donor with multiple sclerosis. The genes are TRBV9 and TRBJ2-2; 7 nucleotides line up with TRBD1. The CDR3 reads CASSVPRGETGRNTGELFF. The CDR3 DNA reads TGTGCCAGCAGCGTACCCCGAGGGGAGACAGGGAGGAACACCGGGGAGCTGTTTTTT.